This TCR beta chain was found in a study of cytomegalovirus exposure and HLA in healthy donors. Study conclusions and caveats: Most of the CMV-associated TCR beta chains (in a later analysis) appeared to be HLA-restricted.

13 Jbeta primers and 60 Vbeta primers were used for the PCR. The assay was immunoSEQ multiplex PCR, and TCRdb's table has in-frame clones only and misses some. In the table there are 90,000 to 150,000 clones, roughly 9% of which are singletons. Germline V gene sequence: CDR1 SGHVS, CDR2 FQNEAQ. With 4 bases removed from V and 2 bases from J, the gap between germline ends came to 15 bases. CDR3 length: 16 amino acids. This clone was seen more than once but under ten times. Its antigen is still unknown. V usage is TRBV7-8 and J usage is TRBJ2-1, with D perhaps TRBD1 (6 bases). The origin of this receptor is a middle-aged woman in good health and CMV-seropositive. Material: PBMCs. CDR3 DNA sequence: TGTGCCAGCAGCTCCCGGGACACCCTAACCTACAATGAGCAGTTCTTC. This gives the protein CASSSRDTLTYNEQFF. The full variable domain, its missing parts supplied by reference TRBV7-8 and TRBJ2-1, is GAGVSQSPRYKVAKRGQDVALRCDPISGHVSLFWYQQALGQGPEFLTYFQNEAQLDKSGLPSDRFFAERPEGSVSTLKIQRTQQEDSAVYLCASSSRDTLTYNEQFFGPGTRLTVL.